The 15 T cell receptor beta chains listed next were all sequenced from one sample in a study of response to subunit inactivated influenza vaccine. TCRdb re-analysed the RT-PCR reads in MiXCR, keeping a single row per CDR3 protein. The table lists about 650,000 distinct CDR3 sequences, around 15% of them singletons, with around 7.6% in the top ten. The starting material was PBMCs from blood, obtained less than 15 days before vaccination. The receptors shown here come from a man aged 45-60 years who received an inactivated influenza vaccine.

This clonotype has a handful of counts. The chain recombines TRBV10-3 with TRBJ1-1; D not resolved. The germline gives CDR1 ENHRY, CDR2 SYGVKD. The CDR3 totals 16 residues. The ends were cut back, 2 bases at V and 1 base at J, with 14 bases in the middle. The CDR3 sequence is CAISEGPFGPNTEAFF. Here the CDR3 DNA reads TGTGCCATCAGTGAGGGCCCGTTTGGACCGAACACTGAAGCTTTCTTT.

This clonotype appeared many times. This rearrangement joins TRBV7-9 to TRBJ2-4; no definite D call. CDR3 length: 17 residues. V gave up 5 bases and J gave up 0 bases, with 17 bases separating them. Germline V gives CDR1 SEHNR, CDR2 FQNEAQ (reference sequence). The CDR3 loop is CASSRISDPLAKNIQYF. The CDR3 nucleotides are TGTGCCAGCAGCCGTATATCGGACCCACTAGCCAAAAACATTCAGTACTTC.

The chain recombines TRBV20-1 with TRBJ1-1; D remains unclear. The germline V and J ends were trimmed by 3 bases and 4 bases, with 9 bases remaining between them. Germline loops: CDR1 DFQATT, CDR2 SNEGSKA (reference sequence). The CDR3 spans 12 residues. CDR3 residues: CSASPGSTEAFF. CDR3 in DNA: TGCAGTGCTAGTCCAGGTTCCACTGAAGCTTTCTTT.

CDR3 sequence reads: CATSEEPGGPSGTQFF. DNA of the CDR3: TGTGCCACCAGTGAAGAGCCCGGGGGACCGTCGGGTACCCAGTTCTTC. V usage is TRBV24-1 and J usage is TRBJ2-1, with a tentative D call TRBD2 (6 bases). V lost 4 bases and J lost 13, with 25 bases in between. Germline CDR1 reads KGHDR; CDR2 reads SFDVKD. The CDR3 contains 16 residues.

The J gene is TRBJ2-1, the V gene TRBV5-1, with D tentatively TRBD1 (6 bases). Trimming stripped 4 bases from V and 4 bases from J, with 12 bases between. The CDR3 consists of 14 residues. CDR1 and CDR2 (germline): SGHRS, YFSETQ. DNA of the CDR3: TGCGCCAGCAGCAGGGGGACGGATTACAATGAGCAGTTCTTC. Protein sequence: CASSRGTDYNEQFF.

The chain combines TRBV5-1 with TRBJ2-5, with D unclear. This CDR3 region has 14 residues. V lost 2 bases, J lost 1 base, and 9 bases lay in between. The V gene's germline CDR1 is SGHRS and CDR2 YFSETQ. CDR3 in amino acids: CASSFRALQETQYF. In DNA, the CDR3 is TGCGCCAGCAGCTTCCGGGCCCTCCAAGAGACCCAGTACTTC.

The chain employs TRBV3-1 and TRBJ2-1, with TRBD2 matching over 9 bases. There are 15 residues in the CDR3. The germline V gene encodes CDR1 LGHDT and CDR2 YNNKEL (reference sequence). V was clipped by 8 bases and J by 8 bases; unmatched bases: 13. CDR3 bases: TGTGCCAGCGCCCGTTTAGCGGGGGTGCCATATGAGCAGTTCTTC. Translating it yields CASARLAGVPYEQFF.

The chain joins TRBV6-2 or TRBV6-3 to TRBJ2-1; 10 bases line up with TRBD1. This CDR3 is built from 14 residues. Germline CDR1 and CDR2: MNHEY and SVGEGT. J lost 8 bases, V lost 4 bases, and 5 bases had no gene match. CDR3 residues: CASSWDRGMHEQFF. CDR3 sequence (DNA): TGTGCCAGCAGTTGGGACAGGGGTATGCATGAGCAGTTCTTC.

The CDR3 bases are TGTGCCAGCAGAAGGGATGGAAACGGGGGCTATGGCTACACCTTC. This encodes CASRRDGNGGYGYTF. The V gene is TRBV27, the J gene TRBJ1-2, with D tentatively TRBD1 (5 bases). Germline values: CDR1 MNHEY, CDR2 SMNVEV (reference sequence). The V end lost 6 bases, the J end lost 4 bases, and 18 bases lay between the germline ends. CDR3 size: 15 residues.

The rearrangement joins TRBV5-1 to TRBJ2-1; no clear D gene. The CDR3 has 14 residues. Trimming shortened V by 3 bases and J by 4 bases, and 11 bases separated the two germline ends. Germline V lookup: CDR1 SGHRS, CDR2 YFSETQ. For the CDR3, the DNA is TGCGCCAGCAGCTCCTCCCCTCCGTACAATGAGCAGTTCTTC. Protein sequence: CASSSSPPYNEQFF.

This clonotype was observed many times. This rearrangement joins TRBV7-9 to TRBJ2-7, with D possibly matching TRBD1 (5 bases). From germline, CDR1 is SEHNR and CDR2 FQNEAQ (reference sequence). Trimming shortened V by 6 bases and J by 2 bases, and 17 bases separated the two germline ends. The CDR3 has 15 amino acids. The CDR3, as DNA: TGTGCCAGCAGACCCCCAGGGCTGGGGACCTACGAGCAGTACTTC. It yields the protein CASRPPGLGTYEQYF.

V and J are TRBV20-1 and TRBJ2-1; 9 bases map to TRBD1. Germline trimming cut 5 bases from V and 4 bases from J; bases unmatched to any gene: 9. CDR1 and CDR2 (germline): DFQATT, SNEGSKA (reference sequence). This CDR3 has 15 residues. CDR3 region: CSAGPTTGGYNEQFF. The DNA for the CDR3 is TGCAGTGCTGGTCCCACGACAGGGGGATACAATGAGCAGTTCTTC.

The genes are TRBV7-2 and TRBJ2-7, with 10 bases fitting TRBD1. Unmatched junction bases numbered 6, after V lost 5 bases and J lost 2 bases. Germline V gives CDR1 SGHTA, CDR2 FQGNSA. The CDR3 extends over 15 amino acids. The DNA for the CDR3 is TGTGCCAGCAGCCCGCGACAGGGGGCCACCTACGAGCAGTACTTC. Protein product: CASSPRQGATYEQYF.

This chain joins TRBV5-1 and TRBJ2-7; 9 bases are a match to TRBD1. The V and J ends lost 4 bases and 7 bases, in that order; junction bases with no gene match: 9. This CDR3 region has 14 residues. Germline CDR1 is SGHRS and CDR2 is YFSETQ. CDR3 amino acids: CASSARTGGGEQYF. The CDR3 DNA reads as TGCGCCAGCAGCGCCCGTACAGGGGGCGGAGAGCAGTACTTC.

This clonotype has only a few counts. V usage is TRBV28 and J usage is TRBJ2-2; tentatively, D is TRBD2 (5 bases). V gave up 3 bases and J gave up 2 bases, with 10 bases separating them. The CDR3 is made up of 15 amino acids. Germline values: CDR1 MDHEN, CDR2 SYDVKM. The DNA of the CDR3 is TGTGCCAGCAGTTTGAGGGCAGAAAACACCGGGGAGCTGTTTTTT. Translating it yields CASSLRAENTGELFF.